This is a list of T cell receptor beta chains from one sample in a study of cytomegalovirus exposure and HLA in healthy donors. Some clones are missing from TCRdb's copy, which holds only in-frame ones; the method was immunoSEQ multiplex PCR. Found here are 160,000 or so clones, about 80% of them singletons; the top ten hold 0.69%. The sequenced material came from PBMCs. The source is a woman aged 40 to 49 in good health and CMV-seronegative. Each CDR3 is given with its conserved first and last residue. Each record gives: D gene, clone size, J gene, CDR3 length, V gene, CDR3 DNA, CDR3 protein. The D gene is left open where the match is weak. Clone size, where shown, is once, few, many, or a class for clones that have expanded.

D gene: TRBD1; clone size: -; J gene: TRBJ2-2; CDR3 length: 15; V gene: TRBV30; CDR3 DNA: TGTGCCTGGAGCAAGGACAGGGGGCTGACCGGGGAGCTGTTTTTT; CDR3 protein: CAWSKDRGLTGELFF
D gene: -; clone size: -; J gene: TRBJ2-7; CDR3 length: 14; V gene: TRBV7-2; CDR3 DNA: TGTGCCATCCATAATCCCCGGGGGACCTACGAGCAGTACTTC; CDR3 protein: CAIHNPRGTYEQYF
D gene: -; clone size: -; J gene: TRBJ1-2; CDR3 length: 13; V gene: TRBV14; CDR3 DNA: TGTGCCAGCAGCCAAGGACTCTTTCCTTCCTACACCTTC; CDR3 protein: CASSQGLFPSYTF
D gene: TRBD2; clone size: -; J gene: TRBJ2-4; CDR3 length: 13; V gene: TRBV6-6; CDR3 DNA: TGTGCCAGTACCGGGACTACAAAAAACATTCAGTACTTC; CDR3 protein: CASTGTTKNIQYF
D gene: -; clone size: -; J gene: TRBJ2-7; CDR3 length: 12; V gene: TRBV29-1; CDR3 DNA: TGCAGCGCCCAGGGCAAGGACTACGAGCAGTACTTC; CDR3 protein: CSAQGKDYEQYF
D gene: TRBD2; clone size: -; J gene: TRBJ2-1; CDR3 length: 15; V gene: TRBV9; CDR3 DNA: TGTGCCAGCAGCGTAGAAGGACTAGCCCCCAATGAGCAGTTCTTC; CDR3 protein: CASSVEGLAPNEQFF
D gene: -; clone size: -; J gene: TRBJ1-5; CDR3 length: 17; V gene: TRBV19; CDR3 DNA: TGTGCCAGTAGTATCTGGCAGGGAATTGTAGGCAATCAGCCCCAGCATTTT; CDR3 protein: CASSIWQGIVGNQPQHF
D gene: TRBD1; clone size: -; J gene: TRBJ2-1; CDR3 length: 15; V gene: TRBV5-1; CDR3 DNA: TGCGCCAGCAGCTTGGAACAGGGGGCTGGGTATGAGCAGTTCTTC; CDR3 protein: CASSLEQGAGYEQFF
D gene: TRBD2; clone size: -; J gene: TRBJ2-7; CDR3 length: 16; V gene: TRBV7-2; CDR3 DNA: TGTGCCAGCAACCCGGGACTAGCGGGGTACTCCTACGAGCAGTACTTC; CDR3 protein: CASNPGLAGYSYEQYF
D gene: -; clone size: -; J gene: TRBJ1-2; CDR3 length: 13; V gene: TRBV25-1; CDR3 DNA: TGTGCCAGCAGAAGGGGCCTTAACTATGGCTACACCTTC; CDR3 protein: CASRRGLNYGYTF
D gene: -; clone size: -; J gene: TRBJ1-6; CDR3 length: 16; V gene: TRBV18; CDR3 DNA: TGTGCCAGCTCACCAGGTGGGAGCGCCTATAATTCACCCCTCCACTTT; CDR3 protein: CASSPGGSAYNSPLHF
D gene: -; clone size: -; J gene: TRBJ1-5; CDR3 length: 14; V gene: TRBV4-1; CDR3 DNA: TGCGCCAGCAGCCAAGATCAGGGCCTTAGGCCCCAGCATTTT; CDR3 protein: CASSQDQGLRPQHF
D gene: TRBD2; clone size: -; J gene: TRBJ2-2; CDR3 length: 14; V gene: TRBV9; CDR3 DNA: TGTGCCAGCGGGACTAGCGCGAACACCGGGGAGCTGTTTTTT; CDR3 protein: CASGTSANTGELFF
D gene: -; clone size: -; J gene: TRBJ2-3; CDR3 length: 13; V gene: TRBV10-3; CDR3 DNA: TGTGCCATCAGTGAGCCCCCCGAGGATACGCAGTATTTT; CDR3 protein: CAISEPPEDTQYF
D gene: TRBD2; clone size: -; J gene: TRBJ2-3; CDR3 length: 16; V gene: TRBV5-4; CDR3 DNA: TGTGCCAGCAGCCAAGGACTAGCGGGCGGCACAGATACGCAGTATTTT; CDR3 protein: CASSQGLAGGTDTQYF
D gene: TRBD2; clone size: few; J gene: TRBJ2-3; CDR3 length: 16; V gene: TRBV6-4; CDR3 DNA: TGTGCCAGCAGTGAAGTCGGACTAGCGGGAGCAGATACGCAGTATTTT; CDR3 protein: CASSEVGLAGADTQYF
D gene: -; clone size: few; J gene: TRBJ2-1; CDR3 length: 14; V gene: TRBV5-1; CDR3 DNA: TGCGCCAGCAGCTTTTTCCTAGCCGACAATGAGCAGTTCTTC; CDR3 protein: CASSFFLADNEQFF
D gene: TRBD2; clone size: -; J gene: TRBJ2-1; CDR3 length: 14; V gene: TRBV5-1; CDR3 DNA: TGCGCCAGCAGCTTATTGGCTAGCGGGACTAGGCAGTTCTTC; CDR3 protein: CASSLLASGTRQFF
D gene: -; clone size: -; J gene: TRBJ1-1; CDR3 length: 13; V gene: TRBV10-3; CDR3 DNA: TGTGCCATCAGTGAGTCGGGGGGTATCGGAGCTTTCTTT; CDR3 protein: CAISESGGIGAFF
D gene: -; clone size: once; J gene: TRBJ2-2; CDR3 length: 13; V gene: TRBV7-9; CDR3 DNA: TGTGCCAGCAGCCCCCGGAACACCGGGGAGCTGTTTTTT; CDR3 protein: CASSPRNTGELFF
D gene: -; clone size: -; J gene: TRBJ1-1; CDR3 length: 11; V gene: TRBV28; CDR3 DNA: TGTGCCAGCACCATGGGCAGTGAAGCTTTCTTT; CDR3 protein: CASTMGSEAFF
D gene: TRBD1; clone size: few; J gene: TRBJ1-5; CDR3 length: 15; V gene: TRBV4-3; CDR3 DNA: TGCGCCAGCAGCCGGAGGACAGGGCAGGGGCAGCCCCAGCATTTT; CDR3 protein: CASSRRTGQGQPQHF
D gene: -; clone size: -; J gene: TRBJ1-1; CDR3 length: 12; V gene: TRBV7-2; CDR3 DNA: TGTGCCAGCAGCTTATATTCCCTTGAAGCTTTCTTT; CDR3 protein: CASSLYSLEAFF
D gene: TRBD2; clone size: -; J gene: TRBJ2-3; CDR3 length: 14; V gene: TRBV5-1; CDR3 DNA: TGCGCCAGCAGCCCAGGGACTACCACAGATACGCAGTATTTT; CDR3 protein: CASSPGTTTDTQYF
D gene: TRBD1; clone size: -; J gene: TRBJ1-1; CDR3 length: 12; V gene: TRBV28; CDR3 DNA: TGTGCCAGCAAACAGGGGCCCACTGAAGCTTTCTTT; CDR3 protein: CASKQGPTEAFF
D gene: TRBD1; clone size: -; J gene: TRBJ1-5; CDR3 length: 16; V gene: TRBV29-1; CDR3 DNA: TGCAGCGTTGAAGCCCCGACAGGGAGTGGCAATCAGCCCCAGCATTTT; CDR3 protein: CSVEAPTGSGNQPQHF